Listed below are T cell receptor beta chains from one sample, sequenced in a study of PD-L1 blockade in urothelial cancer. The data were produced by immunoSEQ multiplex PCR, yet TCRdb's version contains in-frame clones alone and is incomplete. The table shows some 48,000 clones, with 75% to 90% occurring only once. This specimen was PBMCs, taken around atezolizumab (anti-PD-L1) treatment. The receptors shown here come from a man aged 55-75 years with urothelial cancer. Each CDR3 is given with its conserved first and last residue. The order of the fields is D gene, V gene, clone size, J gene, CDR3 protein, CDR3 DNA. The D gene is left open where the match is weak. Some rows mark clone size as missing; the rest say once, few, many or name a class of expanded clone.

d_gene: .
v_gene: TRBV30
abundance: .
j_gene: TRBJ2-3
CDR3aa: CAWSIDSLGDTQYF
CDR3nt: TGTGCCTGGAGTATTGACTCCCTTGGAGATACGCAGTATTTT

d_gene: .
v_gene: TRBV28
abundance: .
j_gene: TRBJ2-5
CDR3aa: CASSFTAQHQETQYF
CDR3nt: TGTGCCAGCAGTTTTACAGCACAGCACCAAGAGACCCAGTACTTC

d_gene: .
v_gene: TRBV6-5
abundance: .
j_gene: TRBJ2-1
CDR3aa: CASSPEGSYNEQFF
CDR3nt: TGTGCCAGCAGTCCAGAGGGTTCCTACAATGAGCAGTTCTTC

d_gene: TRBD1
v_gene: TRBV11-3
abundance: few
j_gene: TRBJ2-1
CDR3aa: CASSLGGQGADEQFF
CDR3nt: TGTGCCAGCAGCTTAGGAGGACAGGGGGCCGATGAGCAGTTCTTC

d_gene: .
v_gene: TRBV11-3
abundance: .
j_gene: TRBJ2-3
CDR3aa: CASSLKAGSNTDTQYF
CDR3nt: TGTGCCAGCAGCTTAAAGGCGGGGAGCAACACAGATACGCAGTATTTT

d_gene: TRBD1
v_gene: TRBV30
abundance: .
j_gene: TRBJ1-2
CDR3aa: CAWSPPGTDGYTF
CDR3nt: TGTGCCTGGAGCCCACCCGGGACAGATGGCTACACCTTC

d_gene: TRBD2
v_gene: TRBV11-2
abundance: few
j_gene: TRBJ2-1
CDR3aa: CASSPLAGVYNEQFF
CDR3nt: TGTGCCAGCAGCCCTCTAGCGGGGGTATACAATGAGCAGTTCTTC

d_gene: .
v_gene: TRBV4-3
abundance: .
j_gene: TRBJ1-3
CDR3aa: CASSPLRDRYSGNTIYF
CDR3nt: TGCGCCAGCAGCCCCCTACGTGACAGGTACTCTGGAAACACCATATATTTT

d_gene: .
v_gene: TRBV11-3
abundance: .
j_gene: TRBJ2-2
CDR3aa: CASSLRLVQTGELFF
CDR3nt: TGTGCCAGCAGCTTAAGATTGGTGCAGACCGGGGAGCTGTTTTTT

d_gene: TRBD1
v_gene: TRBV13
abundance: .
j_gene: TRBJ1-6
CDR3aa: CASSPTGASNSPLHF
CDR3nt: TGTGCCAGCAGCCCAACAGGGGCAAGTAATTCACCCCTCCACTTT

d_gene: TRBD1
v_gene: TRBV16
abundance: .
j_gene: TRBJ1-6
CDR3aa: CASSPQGASSPLHF
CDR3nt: TGTGCCAGCAGTCCACAGGGGGCAAGTTCACCCCTCCACTTT

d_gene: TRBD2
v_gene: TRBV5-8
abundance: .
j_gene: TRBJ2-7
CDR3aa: CASNFGTSGYEQYF
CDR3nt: TGTGCCAGCAATTTTGGGACTAGCGGCTACGAGCAGTACTTC

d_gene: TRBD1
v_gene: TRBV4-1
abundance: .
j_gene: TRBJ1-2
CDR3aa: CASSEDRGYGYTF
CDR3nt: TGCGCCAGCAGCGAAGACAGGGGCTATGGCTACACCTTC

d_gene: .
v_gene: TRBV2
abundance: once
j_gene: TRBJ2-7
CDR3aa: CASSVDRNYEQYF
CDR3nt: TGTGCCAGCAGTGTCGACAGGAACTACGAGCAGTACTTC

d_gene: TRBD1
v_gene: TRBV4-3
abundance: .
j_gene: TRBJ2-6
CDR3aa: CASSYTGASGANVLTF
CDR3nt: TGCGCCAGCAGCTACACAGGGGCTTCTGGGGCCAACGTCCTGACTTTC

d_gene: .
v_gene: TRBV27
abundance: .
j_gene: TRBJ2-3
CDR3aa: CASSLAQRGFDTQYF
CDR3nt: TGTGCCAGCAGTTTAGCGCAAAGGGGCTTTGATACGCAGTATTTT

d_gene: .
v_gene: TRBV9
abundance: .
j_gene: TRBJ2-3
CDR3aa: CASEPGRSPADTQYF
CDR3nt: TGTGCCAGCGAACCAGGGAGGTCGCCGGCGGATACGCAGTATTTT

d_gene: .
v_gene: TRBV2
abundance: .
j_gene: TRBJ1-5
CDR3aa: CASSYDRNNQPQHF
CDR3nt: TGTGCCAGCAGTTACGACAGAAATAATCAGCCCCAGCATTTT

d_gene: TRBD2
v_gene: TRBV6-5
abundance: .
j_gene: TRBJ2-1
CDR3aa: CASIRPGGSYNEQFF
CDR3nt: TGTGCCAGCATCCGACCGGGAGGCTCCTACAATGAGCAGTTCTTC

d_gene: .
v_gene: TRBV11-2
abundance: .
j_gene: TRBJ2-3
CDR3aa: CASSLDQGLGTDTQYF
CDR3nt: TGTGCCAGCAGCTTAGATCAGGGGTTGGGCACAGATACGCAGTATTTT

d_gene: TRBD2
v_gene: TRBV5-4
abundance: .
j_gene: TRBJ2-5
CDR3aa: CASSLGLASETQYF
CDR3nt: TGTGCCAGCAGCCTGGGACTAGCATCCGAGACCCAGTACTTC

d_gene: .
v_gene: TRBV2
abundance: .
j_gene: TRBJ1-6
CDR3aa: CASSEPGVNSPLHF
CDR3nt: TGTGCCAGCAGTGAACCCGGGGTAAATTCACCCCTCCACTTT

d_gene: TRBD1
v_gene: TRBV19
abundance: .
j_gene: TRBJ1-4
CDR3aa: CASSIGTGANEKLFF
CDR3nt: TGTGCCAGTAGTATCGGGACAGGGGCTAATGAAAAACTGTTTTTT

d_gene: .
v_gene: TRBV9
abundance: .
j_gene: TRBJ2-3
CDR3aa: CASSVVARADTQYF
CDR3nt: TGTGCCAGCAGCGTAGTAGCCAGGGCAGATACGCAGTATTTT

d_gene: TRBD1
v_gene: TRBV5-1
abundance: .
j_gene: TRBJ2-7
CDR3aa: CASSLDPRQGAAYEQYF
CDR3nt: TGCGCCAGCAGCTTGGATCCCCGACAGGGGGCGGCCTACGAGCAGTACTTC

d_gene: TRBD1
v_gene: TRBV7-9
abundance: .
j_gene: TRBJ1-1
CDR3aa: CASSPRTGDTEAFF
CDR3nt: TGTGCCAGCAGCCCCCGGACAGGGGACACTGAAGCTTTCTTT

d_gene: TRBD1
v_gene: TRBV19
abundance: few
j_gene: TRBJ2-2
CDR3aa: CASSILPRTGGNWWLFF
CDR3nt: TGTGCCAGTAGTATCCTCCCCAGGACAGGGGGGAACTGGTGGCTGTTTTTT

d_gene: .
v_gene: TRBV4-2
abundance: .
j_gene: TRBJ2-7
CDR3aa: CASSQAGSTWRDEQYF
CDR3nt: TGTGCCAGCAGCCAAGCGGGGAGCACCTGGAGGGACGAGCAGTACTTC

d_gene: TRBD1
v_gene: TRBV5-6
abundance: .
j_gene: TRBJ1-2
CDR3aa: CASSLKTGAPNYGYTF
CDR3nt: TGTGCCAGCAGCTTGAAAACAGGGGCGCCTAACTATGGCTACACCTTC

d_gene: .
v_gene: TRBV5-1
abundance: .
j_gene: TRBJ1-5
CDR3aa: CASSLGSPTSGNQPQHF
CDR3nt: TGCGCCAGCAGCTTGGGAAGTCCCACGAGCGGCAATCAGCCCCAGCATTTT

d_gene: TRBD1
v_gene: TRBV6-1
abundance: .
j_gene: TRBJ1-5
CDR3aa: CASKEVRGLGQPQHF
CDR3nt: TGTGCCAGCAAGGAGGTCAGGGGGCTAGGGCAGCCCCAGCATTTT

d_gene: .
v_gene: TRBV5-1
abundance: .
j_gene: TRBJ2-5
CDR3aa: CASSLEPGAQETQYF
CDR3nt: TGCGCCAGCAGCTTGGAGCCGGGAGCGCAAGAGACCCAGTACTTC

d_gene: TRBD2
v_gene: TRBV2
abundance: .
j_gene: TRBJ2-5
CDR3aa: CASSLTGGGQETQYF
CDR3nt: TGTGCCAGCAGTCTTACGGGGGGGGGCCAAGAGACCCAGTACTTC

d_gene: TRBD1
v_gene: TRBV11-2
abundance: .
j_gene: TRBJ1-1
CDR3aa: CASSLGTGPDTEAFF
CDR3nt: TGTGCCAGCAGCTTAGGGACAGGGCCGGACACTGAAGCTTTCTTT

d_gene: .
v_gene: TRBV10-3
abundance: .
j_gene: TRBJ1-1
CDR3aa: CAISATLGSSEAFF
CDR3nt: TGTGCCATCAGTGCCACCCTTGGGTCTAGCGAAGCTTTCTTT

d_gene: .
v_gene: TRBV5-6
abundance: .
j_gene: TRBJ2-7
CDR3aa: CASSLADSPYEQYF
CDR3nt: TGTGCCAGCAGCTTGGCGGACAGTCCCTACGAGCAGTACTTC

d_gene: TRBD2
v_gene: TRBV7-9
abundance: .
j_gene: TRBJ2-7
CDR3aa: CASSPTTSGDYEQYF
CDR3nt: TGTGCCAGCAGCCCCACGACTAGCGGGGATTACGAGCAGTACTTC

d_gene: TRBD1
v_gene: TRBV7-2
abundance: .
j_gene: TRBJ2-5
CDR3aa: CASRWDRVGETQYF
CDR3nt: TGTGCCAGCAGGTGGGACAGGGTGGGGGAGACCCAGTACTTC

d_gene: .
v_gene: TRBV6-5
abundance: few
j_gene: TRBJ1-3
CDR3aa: CASTRGSGNTIYF
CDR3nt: TGTGCCAGCACCCGGGGCTCTGGAAACACCATATATTTT

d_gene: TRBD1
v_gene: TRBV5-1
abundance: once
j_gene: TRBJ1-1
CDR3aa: CASSTGQGVSNTEAFF
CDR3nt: TGCGCCAGCAGCACAGGACAGGGGGTTTCGAACACTGAAGCTTTCTTT

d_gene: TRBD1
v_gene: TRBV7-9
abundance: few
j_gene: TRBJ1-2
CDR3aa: CASSFYSPGQEKINGYTF
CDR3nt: TGTGCCAGCAGCTTCTACTCCCCGGGACAGGAGAAAATCAATGGCTACACCTTC

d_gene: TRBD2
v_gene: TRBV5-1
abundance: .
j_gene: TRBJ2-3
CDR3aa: CASSLESAGGSTDTQYF
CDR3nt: TGCGCCAGCAGCTTGGAATCAGCGGGGGGTAGCACAGATACGCAGTATTTT

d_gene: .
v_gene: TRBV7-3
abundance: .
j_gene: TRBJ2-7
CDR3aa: CASSLTLAPLPYEQYF
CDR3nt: TGTGCCAGCAGCTTAACGCTAGCACCGTTACCCTACGAGCAGTACTTC

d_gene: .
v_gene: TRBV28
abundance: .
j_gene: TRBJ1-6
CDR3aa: CASSLWQSNSPLHF
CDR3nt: TGTGCCAGCAGTTTGTGGCAAAGTAATTCACCCCTCCACTTT

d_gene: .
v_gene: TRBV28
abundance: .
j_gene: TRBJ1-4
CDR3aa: CASEQGGEKLFF
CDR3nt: TGTGCCAGCGAACAGGGCGGTGAAAAACTGTTTTTT

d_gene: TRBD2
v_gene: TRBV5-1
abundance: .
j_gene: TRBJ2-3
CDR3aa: CASSSGLAGTDTQYF
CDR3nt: TGCGCCAGCAGCTCGGGACTAGCGGGCACAGATACGCAGTATTTT

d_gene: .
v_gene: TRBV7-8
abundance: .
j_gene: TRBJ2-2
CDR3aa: CASSLVVSVFNTGELFF
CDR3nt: TGTGCCAGCAGCTTAGTGGTTTCGGTCTTTAACACCGGGGAGCTGTTTTTT

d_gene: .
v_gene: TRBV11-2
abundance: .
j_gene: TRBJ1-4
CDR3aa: CASSLYRGGGEKLFF
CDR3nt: TGTGCCAGCAGCTTATACCGGGGGGGTGGTGAAAAACTGTTTTTT

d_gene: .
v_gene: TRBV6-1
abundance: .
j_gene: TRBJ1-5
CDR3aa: CASSELTDRINQPQHF
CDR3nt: TGTGCCAGCAGTGAACTTACCGACAGAATAAATCAGCCCCAGCATTTT

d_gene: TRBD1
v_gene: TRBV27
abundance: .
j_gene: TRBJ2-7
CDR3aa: CASSYSDRGYEQYF
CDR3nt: TGTGCCAGCAGCTACTCTGACAGGGGCTACGAGCAGTACTTC

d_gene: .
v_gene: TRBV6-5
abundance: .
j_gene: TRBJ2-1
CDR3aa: CASSYPNNEQFF
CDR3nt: TGTGCCAGCAGTTACCCTAACAATGAGCAGTTCTTC

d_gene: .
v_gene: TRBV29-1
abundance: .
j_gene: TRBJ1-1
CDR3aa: CSVEDRTGREAFF
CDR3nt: TGCAGCGTTGAAGATCGCACAGGACGTGAAGCTTTCTTT

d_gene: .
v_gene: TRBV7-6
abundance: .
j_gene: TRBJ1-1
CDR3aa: CASSPTGNTEAFF
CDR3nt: TGTGCCAGCAGCCCCACAGGGAACACTGAAGCTTTCTTT

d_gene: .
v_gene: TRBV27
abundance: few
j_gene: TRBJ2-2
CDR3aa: CASSFFPNTGELFF
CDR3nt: TGTGCCAGCAGTTTCTTTCCGAACACCGGGGAGCTGTTTTTT

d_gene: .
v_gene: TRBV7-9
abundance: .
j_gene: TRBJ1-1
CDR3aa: CASTRGGVLYTEAFF
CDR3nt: TGTGCCAGCACCCGAGGGGGGGTCTTGTACACTGAAGCTTTCTTT

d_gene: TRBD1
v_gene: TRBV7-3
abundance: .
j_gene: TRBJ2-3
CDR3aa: CASSYNRGPDTQYF
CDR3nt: TGTGCCAGCAGCTATAATAGGGGGCCAGATACGCAGTATTTT